This section outlines one T cell receptor beta chain sequence together with its context. This clonotype was detected only a few times. Which antigen it targets is not known. No base-level quality is on record; no much larger clone is a single base apart. The data were obtained in a study of T-cell memory formation after mild COVID-19 (dated by TCRdb to 2020 to 2023). At the level of the whole study: Most TCR sequence clusters were specific to one of the two donors. The cohort was made up of two young adult volunteers, one female and one male, who were previously healthy. T-cell clones expanding and contracting after mild COVID-19 in two donors were tracked by longitudinal TCRalpha and TCRbeta repertoire sequencing.

TCRdb names Illumina NovaSeq 6000 as the instrument used. Using 5'RACE with constant-segment primers, TCRalpha and TCRbeta cDNA libraries were constructed, with sample barcodes and unique molecular identifiers added in the process. RNA was extracted from every sample with Trizol reagent. Libraries were amplified in two PCR steps, with a second sample barcode and Illumina TruSeq adapters added in the second step. Sequencing of the libraries was done on an Illumina NovaSeq, producing 2 x 150 bp paired-end reads. Per the authors' processing: Reads were demultiplexed and collapsed into UMI-guided consensus sequences with migec v1.2.7. Using mixcr v2.1.11, UMI consensuses were aligned to TRA and TRB V and J templates and then assembled into clonotypes. Clonotypes were classified as expanded or contracted when called significant by both edgeR and NoisET, with noise models trained on biological replicates. edgeR calls used a false discovery rate-adjusted p below 0.01 and a log2 fold-change threshold of 1. As an exploratory analysis of dynamics, PCA with hierarchical clustering was applied to max-normalized trajectories of the 1000 most abundant clonotypes. The CD4 or CD8 phenotype of responding clones was assigned using the separately sequenced CD4+ and CD8+ repertoires. Starting from the raw public reads, TCRdb applied fastp trimming at Q25, assembled clones with MiXCR and retained in-frame beta chains. Records with the same CDR3 protein are collapsed into one entry carrying the most frequent genes and DNA. TCRdb, rather than the study authors, made the V and J calls. The sample table lists under 250,000 distinct CDR3 sequences, 15% of them with a count of one. More than 2% of the sample lies in the top ten.

PBMCs were isolated by Ficoll-Paque density gradient centrifugation. The paper as a whole reports these results and caveats: The study covered only a couple of mild cases, and larger cohorts including severe cases with pre-infection samples were considered necessary. SARS-CoV-2 specificity was not confirmed for the second-wave clones peaking on day 37. Contracting CD4+ clones turned up mainly in the CM and EM memory subsets, whereas EMRA was where CD8+ clones were enriched. Some responding clones were detected in pre-infection memory, which suggested that pre-existing cross-reactive memory T cells had joined the SARS-CoV-2 response. Clones that contracted from day 15 to 85 showed balanced CD4/CD8 phenotypes, whereas a second wave of clones that expanded from day 15 to 37 leaned towards CD4+.

This TCR derives from an adult woman who had mild COVID-19 (a few samples of this study predate the infection). The sample titles of this study are shuffled in the database, so cell type and time point are left out; the donor was told from shared clones. Sequencing was performed on PBMCs or a T cell subset sorted from them (not recorded which).

The CDR3 region: CSAGKNYEQYF. The bases are TGCAGTGCTGGAAAAAACTACGAGCAGTACTTC. Recombination joined TRBV20-1 with TRBJ2-7; no D segment can be confidently identified. The CDR3 runs 11 amino acids, cysteine and phenylalanine included. CDR3 DNA only is kept here, 33 bases in frame from base 1. In the germline V gene (reference sequence), CDR1 corresponds to DFQATT and CDR2 to SNEGSKA. Relative to germline, V is 5 bases shorter and J is 3 bases shorter, with 8 bases between their ends.